These 31 T cell receptor beta chains share one sample of origin, sequenced in a study of identical twins. From the 5' RACE reads, TCRdb called clonotypes with MiXCR, one entry per CDR3 protein. The repertoire holds roughly 690,000 distinct CDR3 sequences, with 5.5% to 6.5% as singletons. The material sequenced was naive T cells sorted from blood. These receptors were taken from a man aged 18 to 29 in good health.

This clonotype was counted a few times. The chain uses TRBV7-9 and TRBJ1-1; 7 bases line up with TRBD1. The J segment lost 1 base and the V segment lost 5 bases, leaving 4 bases of the junction unmatched. The germline V gene encodes CDR1 SEHNR and CDR2 FQNEAQ (reference sequence). This CDR3 has 14 residues. The CDR3 DNA follows: TGTGCCAGCAGCGGGACAGCCAGGAACACTGAAGCTTTCTTT. It translates to CASSGTARNTEAFF.

The J gene is TRBJ1-5, the V gene TRBV7-2, with D possibly TRBD1 on 5 matching bases. Trimming pared 1 base from V and 6 bases from J, leaving 13 bases between. Germline V gives CDR1 SGHTA, CDR2 FQGNSA. CDR3 length equals 15 residues. CDR3 DNA: TGTGCCAGCAGCTTAGATCCAGGGTTGGGTCAGCCCCAGCATTTT. Protein sequence: CASSLDPGLGQPQHF.

This clonotype was picked up many times. The chain joins TRBV6-5 to TRBJ2-1; TRBD2 matches 8 bases. V lost 2 bases, J lost 2 bases, and 2 bases stayed unmatched. CDR3 length: 15 residues. CDR1 and CDR2 (germline): MNHEY, SVGAGI. The CDR3 bases are TGTGCCAGCAGTTACGCGGGAGGCACCTACAATGAGCAGTTCTTC. Translation: CASSYAGGTYNEQFF.

This clonotype occurred many times. This chain uses TRBV12-3 or TRBV12-4 with TRBJ2-3; 9 bases match TRBD1. Trimming at V came to 5 bases and at J to 6 bases, leaving 6 bases not matched to a gene. This CDR3 comprises 14 residues. The CDR3 sequence: CASSTTGGEDTQYF. Here the CDR3 DNA reads TGTGCCAGCAGTACAACAGGGGGCGAGGATACGCAGTATTTT.

This clonotype has at least ten counts. The J gene is TRBJ2-5, the V gene TRBV5-1; D is ambiguous. Germline-derived CDR1 and CDR2 are SGHRS and YFSETQ. V shed 1 base and J shed 4 bases, with 11 bases lying between them. The CDR3 has 14 amino acids. CDR3 coding DNA: TGCGCCAGCAGCTTGTCCAGGAGTCCAGAGACCCAGTACTTC. Translated, it gives CASSLSRSPETQYF. Variable domain in full (rest from reference TRBV5-1 and TRBJ2-5): KAGVTQTPRYLIKTRGQQVTLSCSPISGHRSVSWYQQTPGQGLQFLFEYFSETQRNKGNFPGRFSGRQFSNSRSEMNVSTLELGDSALYLCASSLSRSPETQYFGPGTRLLVL.

This clonotype was found a few times. The rearrangement joins TRBV5-1 to TRBJ2-5, with a tentative D call TRBD1 (7 bases). CDR1 is SGHRS, CDR2 YFSETQ, per germline. This CDR3 is 15 amino acids long. V lost 1 base, J lost 5 bases, and 15 bases lay in between. The CDR3 spells CASSLWRGLEETQYF. For the CDR3, the DNA is TGCGCCAGCAGCTTGTGGAGGGGGCTGGAGGAGACCCAGTACTTC.

At least ten counts were recorded for this clonotype. The rearrangement joins TRBV5-1 to TRBJ1-1; tentatively, D is TRBD1 (5 bases). CDR1 and CDR2 (germline): SGHRS, YFSETQ. Between the trimmed V and J ends, which lost 0 bases and 1 base, there was a span of 10 bases. CDR3 length: 15 amino acids. The CDR3: CASSLGGPPNTEAFF. The CDR3 region has the DNA TGCGCCAGCAGCTTGGGGGGACCGCCGAACACTGAAGCTTTCTTT.

This clonotype was detected many times. The chain links TRBV7-6 to TRBJ2-1; 14 nucleotides match TRBD2. The ends lost 5 bases at V and 7 bases at J; junction bases unmatched: 1. CDR1 SGHVS and CDR2 FNYEAQ come from the germline V gene. The CDR3 is 14 residues long. The CDR3 here is CASSRTSGRNEQFF. CDR3 nucleotides: TGTGCCAGCAGCCGGACTAGCGGGAGGAATGAGCAGTTCTTC.

This clonotype was recorded many times. The rearrangement uses TRBV11-2 and TRBJ2-7, with 9 bases fitting TRBD2. Germline CDR1 SGHAT, CDR2 FQNNGV. V lost 6 bases and J lost 2; bases outside the gene matches: 8. The CDR3 runs to 15 residues. The CDR3 is CASRLKAGGTYEQYF. CDR3 sequence (DNA): TGTGCCAGCAGACTTAAAGCGGGAGGAACCTACGAGCAGTACTTC.

This clonotype was picked up a small number of times. The chain has TRBV7-2 and TRBJ2-2, with D tentatively TRBD1 or TRBD2 (5 bases each). CDR1 and CDR2 from the germline V gene are SGHTA and FQGNSA. V was trimmed by 7 bases and J by 1 base, leaving 13 bases between them. The CDR3 has 15 amino acids. CDR3 sequence (DNA): TGTGCCAGCACCCAGGGTGGGGGGAACACCGGGGAGCTGTTTTTT. Its protein product is CASTQGGGNTGELFF.

This clonotype has at least ten counts. This chain uses TRBV20-1 with TRBJ2-7; TRBD1 aligns across 10 bases. Germline lookup yields CDR1 DFQATT and CDR2 SNEGSKA (reference sequence). The CDR3 loop spans 15 amino acids. Trimming removed 5 bases from V and 3 bases from J; junction bases left unmatched: 10. CDR3 DNA sequence: TGCAGTGCTGCACACCGGGACAGGGGAGGCTACGAGCAGTACTTC. It translates to CSAAHRDRGGYEQYF.

This clonotype was counted at least ten times. The CDR3 DNA reads TGTGCCAGCAGTTTACGAGGTAGCGGGAGAAGTGAGCAGTTCTTC. Its translation is CASSLRGSGRSEQFF. The rearrangement joins TRBV12-3 or TRBV12-4 to TRBJ2-1; the match to TRBD2 covers 9 bases. The CDR3 loop spans 15 amino acids. V was pared by 2 bases and J by 9 bases, with 8 bases of the junction left unmatched.

This clonotype was counted only a few times. V is TRBV15 and J is TRBJ2-4; 7 nucleotides line up with TRBD1. This CDR3 spans 17 amino acids. V dropped 0 bases and J dropped 0; count of bases not matched to a gene: 5. Germline loops: CDR1 LNHNV, CDR2 YYDKDF (reference sequence). CDR3 DNA sequence: TGTGCCACCAGCAGAGATTGGGGACAGCTAGCCAAAAACATTCAGTACTTC. This translates into CATSRDWGQLAKNIQYF.

This clonotype was picked up many times. The V and J genes are TRBV5-1 and TRBJ2-2, with TRBD2 matching 14 bases. Per germline, CDR1 SGHRS and CDR2 YFSETQ. The ends lost 6 bases at V and 1 base at J; junction bases unmatched: 2. This CDR3 has 16 amino acids. The CDR3 DNA reads TGCGCCAGCATGGGGACTAGCGGGAGGAACACCGGGGAGCTGTTTTTT. It is translated as CASMGTSGRNTGELFF. The full variable domain, in which reference TRBV5-1 and TRBJ2-2 provide the parts outside the CDR3, is KAGVTQTPRYLIKTRGQQVTLSCSPISGHRSVSWYQQTPGQGLQFLFEYFSETQRNKGNFPGRFSGRQFSNSRSEMNVSTLELGDSALYLCASMGTSGRNTGELFFGEGSRLTVL.

This clonotype came up a few times. The chain links TRBV18 to TRBJ2-1, with TRBD1 as a possible D gene (5 bases). CDR1 and CDR2 (germline): KGHSH, LQKENI. Trimming cost V 3 bases and J 6 bases, with 9 bases left between them. This CDR3 has 13 amino acids. The CDR3 sequence: CASSPAGSNEQFF. In DNA form, the CDR3 reads TGTGCCAGCTCACCTGCAGGGTCCAATGAGCAGTTCTTC.

In this sample, this clonotype turned up a few times. The chain links TRBV10-3 to TRBJ2-1, with 9 bases matching TRBD2. The CDR3 runs 16 residues. V was pared by 4 bases and J by 8 bases, with 12 bases of the junction left unmatched. CDR1 ENHRY and CDR2 SYGVKD come from the germline V gene. CDR3 protein: CAISGQRSSGIYEQFF. The DNA for the CDR3 is TGTGCCATCAGTGGCCAACGGTCTAGCGGGATCTATGAGCAGTTCTTC.

This clonotype appeared many times. The V call is TRBV10-3, the J call TRBJ1-1, with D possibly matching TRBD1 (5 bases). V lost 4 bases, J lost 0 bases, and 6 bases lay in between. Germline V CDR1 and CDR2: ENHRY, SYGVKD. The CDR3 runs to 13 residues. CDR3 sequence: CAISAGLNTEAFF. In DNA, the CDR3 is TGTGCCATCAGTGCAGGGCTGAACACTGAAGCTTTCTTT.

This clonotype was detected many times. J is TRBJ2-3 and V is TRBV5-1, with a possible D match to TRBD2 (6 bases). The germline gives CDR1 SGHRS, CDR2 YFSETQ. The CDR3 loop spans 16 amino acids. Trimming shortened V by 0 bases and J by 2 bases, and 13 bases separated the two germline ends. The CDR3 region has the DNA TGCGCCAGCAGCTTGGCAGTTAGCGGCTCCACAGATACGCAGTATTTT. It specifies CASSLAVSGSTDTQYF.

In this sample, this clonotype turned up a few times. The chain links TRBV28 to TRBJ1-2, with 8 bases aligning to TRBD1. CDR1 MDHEN and CDR2 SYDVKM come from the germline V gene. The CDR3 covers 13 residues. The junction had 5 bases not matched to a gene; V was cut back by 4 bases and J by 7 bases. The CDR3 DNA is TGTGCCAGCAGTTATTCGGACAGGGTTGGCTACACCTTC. The encoded protein is CASSYSDRVGYTF.

This clonotype was recorded at least ten times. The J gene is TRBJ2-7, the V gene TRBV11-1, with TRBD1 matching 7 bases. Unmatched junction bases numbered 7, after V lost 6 bases and J lost 2 bases. The CDR3 extends over 14 amino acids. CDR1 is SGHAT and CDR2 is FQDESV in the germline V gene (reference sequence). The DNA for the CDR3 is TGTGCCAGCAGGGAACGGGACAGCGCCTACGAGCAGTACTTC. Its translation is CASRERDSAYEQYF.

This clonotype was counted many times. The V and J genes are TRBV5-5 and TRBJ2-1; 8 bases are a match to TRBD2. The germline V gene has CDR1 SGHKS and CDR2 YYEKEE (reference sequence). The ends lost 1 base at V and 4 bases at J; junction bases unmatched: 7. The CDR3 loop spans 16 amino acids. CDR3 bases: TGTGCCAGCAGCTTGCGGACTAGCTCCGTTTACAATGAGCAGTTCTTC. Encoded protein: CASSLRTSSVYNEQFF.

V and J are TRBV10-3 and TRBJ2-2; no reliable D call. Germline V gene sequence: CDR1 ENHRY, CDR2 SYGVKD. V lost 2 bases and J 7 bases, leaving 8 bases between the germline ends. The CDR3 runs 13 residues. CDR3 region: CAISEDMLGELFF. CDR3 sequence (DNA): TGTGCCATCAGTGAGGACATGCTCGGGGAGCTGTTTTTT.

CDR3 bases: TGTGCCAGCAGCCAAGCGACTAGCGGGAGAGGAGAGACCCAGTACTTC. This gives the protein CASSQATSGRGETQYF. The J gene is TRBJ2-5, the V gene TRBV3-1; 12 bases are a match to TRBD2. V gave up 1 base and J gave up 4 bases; unmatched junction bases: 4. CDR1 and CDR2 from the germline V gene are LGHDT and YNNKEL (reference sequence). The CDR3 has 16 amino acids.

This clonotype came up many times. The gene calls are TRBV15 and TRBJ2-5, with unresolved D. The CDR3 has 12 amino acids. Germline CDR1 reads LNHNV; CDR2 reads YYDKDF (reference sequence). With 1 base removed from V and 5 bases from J, the gap between germline ends came to 5 bases. The CDR3 sequence: CATSRVGETQYF. CDR3 coding DNA: TGTGCCACCAGCAGAGTAGGGGAGACCCAGTACTTC.

CDR3 sequence reads: CASTRQGGDIQYF. For the CDR3, the DNA is TGTGCCAGCACCCGACAGGGGGGAGACATTCAGTACTTC. V and J are TRBV21-1 and TRBJ2-4; the DNA was not used to check the table's D call, TRBD1. TRBV21-1 is a listed pseudogene. The CDR3 loop spans 13 amino acids.

This clonotype has ten or more counts. The chain carries TRBV20-1 and TRBJ2-1, with D unresolved. Germline V lookup: CDR1 DFQATT, CDR2 SNEGSKA (reference sequence). CDR3 length: 15 amino acids. V was cut by 0 bases and J by 6 bases, with 15 bases left in between. CDR3 DNA: TGCAGTGCTAGAGATCTTGGAATTTGGAGCAATGAGCAGTTCTTC. It codes for CSARDLGIWSNEQFF.

This clonotype was recorded at least ten times. The V and J genes are TRBV11-2 and TRBJ2-1; D is perhaps TRBD2 (5 bases). Germline V gene sequence: CDR1 SGHAT, CDR2 FQNNGV. Trimming shortened V by 1 base and J by 0 bases, and 10 bases separated the two germline ends. The CDR3 runs 16 residues. The chain's CDR3 is CASSLGTRSSYNEQFF. The CDR3, as DNA: TGTGCCAGCAGCTTAGGAACTAGGAGCTCCTACAATGAGCAGTTCTTC.

This clonotype has a count of ten or more. The rearrangement joins TRBV7-2 to TRBJ2-5, with TRBD2 identical over 8 bases. The CDR3 spans 16 residues. The ends lost 2 bases at V and 5 bases at J; junction bases unmatched: 10. The germline CDR1 and CDR2 sequences are SGHTA and FQGNSA. The DNA of the CDR3 is TGTGCCAGCAGCTTACGCGTTCGGGAGGGAGGGGAGACCCAGTACTTC. As protein: CASSLRVREGGETQYF.

This clonotype was counted ten times or more. The chain uses TRBV12-3 or TRBV12-4 and TRBJ2-3, with TRBD2 matching over 7 bases. J gave up 1 base and V 6 bases, and 7 bases lay outside the gene matches. This CDR3 has 15 residues. The CDR3 nucleotides read TGTGCCAGCAGGGACTTGGGAGGGGGCACAGATACGCAGTATTTT. This translates into CASRDLGGGTDTQYF.

In its sample, this clonotype was seen many times. V gene TRBV7-8 combines with J gene TRBJ2-7, with 7 bases matching TRBD1. The CDR3 sequence is 15 residues long. Germline-derived CDR1 and CDR2 are SGHVS and FQNEAQ. The DNA of the CDR3 is TGTGCCAGCAGCTCGATTCCGGGACAGCCCTTACCCAGGGGCGTC. Its translation is CASSSIPGQPLPRGV.

The chain links TRBV2 to TRBJ2-1, with 11 bases that match TRBD2. The CDR3 is 14 amino acids. From germline, CDR1 is SNHLY and CDR2 FYNNEI. V shed 6 bases, J shed 7 bases, and the junction held 5 bases outside the gene matches. CDR3 in amino acids: CASSVSGRVNEQFF. The CDR3 DNA reads TGTGCCAGCAGCGTTAGCGGGAGGGTGAATGAGCAGTTCTTC.